The clone carrying this T cell receptor beta chain is deemed medium-sized. The data are from a study of blood T cell repertoires in COVID-19. Study summary: Researchers got acute and convalescent COVID-19 samples from the United States, Italy and Spain. The cDNA or gDNA used as material had been derived from T cells, B-cell-depleted T cells, or PBMCs.

Libraries were prepared by immunoSEQ multiplex PCR; TCRdb keeps only in-frame clonotypes and omits some of them. The sample consists of about 100,000 clones, about three quarters of them appearing once. V lost 0 bases and J lost 4; bases outside the gene matches: 0. CDR1 LNHNV and CDR2 YYDKDF come from the germline V gene (reference sequence). The CDR3 sequence is 15 residues long. Source material: peripheral blood. The TCR originated in a man aged 50 to 59 who had recovered from COVID-19. The rearrangement uses TRBV15 and TRBJ2-3, with 11 positions matching TRBD2. Here the CDR3 reads CATSRDSGGADTQYF. The DNA for the CDR3 is TGTGCCACCAGCAGAGATAGCGGGGGGGCAGATACGCAGTATTTT.